The sequence of this T cell receptor (beta chain) was determined in a study of Tregs in tolerant kidney transplant recipients (dated by TCRdb to the late 2010s). In the study overall: Before combined kidney and bone marrow transplantation, this study identified donor-specific regulatory T cells using TCRbeta sequencing and then followed those same cells after transplant. Several methods of expanding Tregs specific for an allogeneic donor were compared by TCRbeta repertoire sequencing in a few healthy controls. Summary of the overall study and its limitations: The most biologically relevant and donor-specific TCRbeta repertoire appeared to be identified by expanding Tregs with activated donor B cells. Biological reproducibility was not directly addressed, though technical replication error appeared minimal. The study was constrained by small patient numbers, and validation of the findings is required in larger populations and under other immunosuppression protocols.

In the case of this clone: Its antigen is currently not known. No per-base quality is available; no much larger clone lies one base away.

Unstimulated Tregs (CD4+CD25+CD127-), CD4+ non-Tregs (CD4+CD25-), CD4 and CD8 cells were FACS-sorted from thawed PBMCs. Healthy control blood was obtained either as purchased buffy coats or from healthy volunteers. Healthy control blood was processed by Ficoll density gradient to PBMCs and cryopreserved; patient PBMCs were collected before and after transplant. The CDR3 runs 14 residues from the cysteine to the phenylalanine. Only the CDR3 DNA stays, 42 bases, in frame from base 1. V loses 0 bases of germline sequence and J loses 4 bases, and the interval between the two ends is 10 bases. The germline V gene provides CDR1 SGDLS and CDR2 YYNGEE. For TCRbeta CDR3 sequencing, genomic DNA was extracted from sorted cells using the QIAGEN DNeasy Blood and Tissue Kit. High-throughput TCRbeta CDR3 sequencing was carried out commercially through immunoSEQ, with PCR amplification with bias correction and internal controls included. On the study's bioinformatics: A unique productive TCRbeta sequence was defined by the CDR3 nucleotide sequence when primers matched, and otherwise by the CDR3 amino acid sequence together with the Vbeta and Jbeta genes. To correct for sorting error, sequences found in more than one sorted population at a frequency ratio of 2:1 or less were discarded, and the remaining shared sequences were assigned to the population with the higher frequency. Sequences were defined as donor-reactive when expanded at least 5-fold in CFSE-low cells versus unstimulated cells and present at a frequency of at least 0.01% in CFSE-low cells. Jensen-Shannon divergence, calculated on the top 100 TCRbeta sequences ranked by frequency, was used to quantify repertoire divergence. For samples with multiple sequencing runs, sorting error was corrected in each run separately before the runs were combined. In its TCRdb copy, this immuneACCESS table keeps in-frame sequences only and misses some clones. Where compared with another copy, unresolved V genes explain less than half of these, and the others have no known cause. V and J calls and clone size are copied from that table; D and trimming were computed from the DNA. The sample table records around 230,000 clones; about 86% of these occur just once. The ten top clones hold less than 0.75% of the sample.

This clonotype originated in a human donor in good health. This chain is built from TRBV9 and TRBJ1-1; the best D guess is TRBD1, with 5 bases matching. The sequencing sample was made of CD4+ T cells from blood. The DNA is TGTGCCAGCAGCGTAGGCAGGGCGAGCACTGAAGCTTTCTTT. This is translated as CASSVGRASTEAFF.